This T cell receptor beta chain was sequenced for a study of long-term antiretroviral therapy in people with HIV. Findings and caveats of the study: ART was followed by higher diversity that remained below transplant donor controls. Blood, drawn from the mid-2000s to the late 2010s, may reflect older ART regimens.

J gave up 4 bases and V 0 bases, and 6 bases lay outside the gene matches. There are 16 residues in the CDR3. Per germline, CDR1 MGHRA and CDR2 YSYEKL. For this clone: What it recognizes is unknown.

A v3.0 immunoSEQ assay was performed at survey level. The table came from immunoSEQ multiplex PCR; TCRdb's copy has only in-frame clones and leaves some out. The sample lists roughly 20,000 clones, roughly 78% seen once, with roughly 10% in the top ten. This receptor was identified in a woman aged 40 to 49 with HIV. This specimen was unsorted PBMCs, taken 4.1 years after starting antiretroviral therapy. This chain uses TRBV4-1 with TRBJ2-7; the match to TRBD1 covers 10 bases. The CDR3 loop reads CASSQDFPGQGYEQYF. The CDR3 bases are TGCGCCAGCAGCCAAGATTTCCCGGGACAGGGGTACGAGCAGTACTTC.